This is a list of T cell receptor beta chains from one sample in a study of blood T cell repertoires in COVID-19. Some clones are missing from TCRdb's copy, which holds only in-frame ones; the method was immunoSEQ multiplex PCR. The sample includes roughly 200,000 clones, nearly 90% of them seen just once. The specimen was peripheral blood. These receptors all stem from a woman in her 40s who had recovered from COVID-19. The CDR3 runs from the conserved cysteine through the conserved F or W. A D gene is named only where the DNA matches it firmly. Clone size appears in some rows only: once, few, many, or a class for an expanded clone.

cdr3_nt cdr3_aa v_call clone_size j_call d_call
TGTGCCAGCAGCACCGGGACACAGCCCCAGCATTTT CASSTGTQPQHF TRBV13 NA TRBJ1-5 NA
TGCGCCAGCAGCTCCCGTCCCGGGACAGGGTTTCGCACTGAAGCTTTCTTT CASSSRPGTGFRTEAFF TRBV5-1 NA TRBJ1-1 TRBD1
TGTGCCAGCAGTTTAAACGGGATTAACTATGGCTACACCTTC CASSLNGINYGYTF TRBV27 NA TRBJ1-2 NA
TGTGCCAGCAGCGTAGACGGGACAGCCGATTCACCCCTCCACTTT CASSVDGTADSPLHF TRBV9 NA TRBJ1-6 TRBD1
TGTGCCAGCAGCGGCCCGAGAAATGAGCAGTTCTTC CASSGPRNEQFF TRBV9 NA TRBJ2-1 NA
TGTGCCAGCAGTTTAACTAGCGGGAGGCCATCAGCCCACTACAATGAGCAGTTCTTC CASSLTSGRPSAHYNEQFF TRBV27 NA TRBJ2-1 TRBD2
TGTGCCAGCAGTTACCTCGGGACTAGCGGGAGCAATGAGCAGTTCTTC CASSYLGTSGSNEQFF TRBV6-5 NA TRBJ2-1 TRBD2
TGCGCCAGCAGCCAAGTACCGCCGGACGAGGGCGCCGGGTCCCAGCATTTT CASSQVPPDEGAGSQHF TRBV4-1 NA TRBJ1-5 NA
TGTGCCAGCGGGACAGGGGCCGGGGAGCTGTTTTTT CASGTGAGELFF TRBV6-4 NA TRBJ2-2 TRBD1
TGTGCCAGCAGTTTCCGGGACAGGGGATTGTACGAGCAGTACTTC CASSFRDRGLYEQYF TRBV28 NA TRBJ2-7 TRBD1
TGCGCCAGCAGCTTGGGGCTTTACACAGATACGCAGTATTTT CASSLGLYTDTQYF TRBV5-1 NA TRBJ2-3 NA
TGTGCCAGCAGCTTAGCGACTAGCGGGAGCTACGAGCAGTACTTC CASSLATSGSYEQYF TRBV7-8 NA TRBJ2-7 TRBD2
TGTGCCAGCAGTTACCGAAACCAAGCGGGCGCGAGCTCCTACAATGAGCAGTTCTTC CASSYRNQAGASSYNEQFF TRBV6-2/TRBV6-3 NA TRBJ2-1 NA
TGTGCCAGCACCCCGGGATCATCCCCTTGGGAGCAGTACTTC CASTPGSSPWEQYF TRBV28 NA TRBJ2-7 NA
TGTGCCAGTAGTATAGTTGCGGGGGTCGGAGAGACCCAGTACTTC CASSIVAGVGETQYF TRBV19 NA TRBJ2-5 TRBD2
TGCGCCAGCAGCTTGCCTCCCGGGACTAGCGGGAGGTTCGTAGAGACCCAGTACTTC CASSLPPGTSGRFVETQYF TRBV5-1 NA TRBJ2-5 TRBD2
TGTGCCAGCAGTGTTAGCGGGAGAGCAGATACGCAGTATTTT CASSVSGRADTQYF TRBV27 NA TRBJ2-3 TRBD2
TGTGCCAGCACCGCGCGGGGAGGGCGCTACGAGCAGTACTTC CASTARGGRYEQYF TRBV7-9 few TRBJ2-7 TRBD2
TGTGCCAGCAGCTTTGGTAAGGGGATGGGATACGATGAGCAGTTCTTC CASSFGKGMGYDEQFF TRBV5-8 NA TRBJ2-1 NA
TGTGCCAGCAGTATGACAGGGGGCAAGACCGGGGAGCTGTTTTTT CASSMTGGKTGELFF TRBV27 NA TRBJ2-2 TRBD1
TGTGCCAGCAGTCCGGACAGGGGCAATCAGCCCCAGCATTTT CASSPDRGNQPQHF TRBV27 NA TRBJ1-5 TRBD1
TGTGCCAGCAGCCTCGGGACAGGGTACGAGCAGTACTTC CASSLGTGYEQYF TRBV7-7 NA TRBJ2-7 TRBD1
TGTGCCAGCTGCCTCGTGGCAGGGGGGAATTCACCCCTCCACTTT CASCLVAGGNSPLHF TRBV2 NA TRBJ1-6 TRBD1
TGTGCCAGCAGCGTATTGGAGGGTACGCAGTATTTT CASSVLEGTQYF TRBV6-5 NA TRBJ2-3 NA
TGTGCCTGGGGTCCCCAGGGTGTGGGCGGCTACACCTTC CAWGPQGVGGYTF TRBV30 NA TRBJ1-2 NA
TGTGCCAGCAGCCCCAACAGGGACAGGGCCTCGAGGAATTCACCCCTCCACTTT CASSPNRDRASRNSPLHF TRBV5-4 once TRBJ1-6 TRBD1
TGCGCCAGCAGCCCAATAGCGGGGCCCTCCTACAATGAGCAGTTCTTC CASSPIAGPSYNEQFF TRBV5-1 NA TRBJ2-1 TRBD2
TGTGCCAGCAGCTTAGGGGGACAGGGGCGGTCCTACAATGAGCAGTTCTTC CASSLGGQGRSYNEQFF TRBV7-2 once TRBJ2-1 TRBD1
TGCAGCGCCCAGCGGGACCAAGAGACCCAGTACTTC CSAQRDQETQYF TRBV29-1 once TRBJ2-5 NA
TGTGCCAGCAGCCAAGATCCGGGATCGGGGGAGACCCAGTACTTC CASSQDPGSGETQYF TRBV4-2 NA TRBJ2-5 NA
TGTGCCAGCAGTTACTACGGAGATAGGGAGACCCAGTACTTC CASSYYGDRETQYF TRBV6-5 NA TRBJ2-5 NA
TGTGCCAGTAGTAAACACAGTGAGCCCAACTATGGCTACACCTTC CASSKHSEPNYGYTF TRBV19 NA TRBJ1-2 NA
TGTGCCTGGACTAACCACTACGAGCAGTACTTC CAWTNHYEQYF TRBV30 NA TRBJ2-7 NA
TGTGCCTGGGGGGTTGGCGGGGTTCGCTACGAGCAGTACTTC CAWGVGGVRYEQYF TRBV30 NA TRBJ2-7 NA
TGTGCCAGCAGTTTTTACTCTAGCGGGGTATCGAACACCGGGGAGCTGTTTTTT CASSFYSSGVSNTGELFF TRBV27 NA TRBJ2-2 TRBD2
TGTGCCAGCAAGTCTGGAGCTGGGGCCAACGTCCTGACTTTC CASKSGAGANVLTF TRBV7-2 NA TRBJ2-6 NA
TGTGCCAGCAGCTTTAATGAGGGAGCAACAAATGAGCAGTTCTTC CASSFNEGATNEQFF TRBV11-3 NA TRBJ2-1 NA
TGTGCCAGCAGTTTAGCCAGGAGGCGGGACAATGAGCAGTTCTTC CASSLARRRDNEQFF TRBV28 few TRBJ2-1 NA
TGTGCCAGCAGCCCCAACAGGGGGCATATGAACACTGAAGCTTTCTTT CASSPNRGHMNTEAFF TRBV27 once TRBJ1-1 TRBD1
TGTGCCAGCAGCTTCGGCGGGACAGACTACGAGCAGTACTTC CASSFGGTDYEQYF TRBV5-8 NA TRBJ2-7 NA
TGTGCCAGCAGTTTCGGGGGAATCAATCAGCCCCAGCATTTT CASSFGGINQPQHF TRBV27 NA TRBJ1-5 NA
TGTGCCAGCAGTGATATAGCGGGGTGGACCGTGAGCTCCTACAATGAGCAGTTCTTC CASSDIAGWTVSSYNEQFF TRBV6-1 NA TRBJ2-1 TRBD2
TGTGCCAGCAGCCAGGGGCGCGGGGGGGAGACCCAGTACTTC CASSQGRGGETQYF TRBV3-1/TRBV3-2 NA TRBJ2-5 TRBD2
TGTGCCACCAGCAGAGATGATTTGACAGCAAACACTGAAGCTTTCTTT CATSRDDLTANTEAFF TRBV15 few TRBJ1-1 NA
TGTGCCACAGGGGTGCAACAGGGGCACGGCAACTATGGCTACACCTTC CATGVQQGHGNYGYTF TRBV10-3 NA TRBJ1-2 TRBD1
TGTGCCAGCAGCCACCGTTCTTTTAGTCTAGCCAGTAACGAGCAGTACTTC CASSHRSFSLASNEQYF TRBV11-2 NA TRBJ2-7 NA